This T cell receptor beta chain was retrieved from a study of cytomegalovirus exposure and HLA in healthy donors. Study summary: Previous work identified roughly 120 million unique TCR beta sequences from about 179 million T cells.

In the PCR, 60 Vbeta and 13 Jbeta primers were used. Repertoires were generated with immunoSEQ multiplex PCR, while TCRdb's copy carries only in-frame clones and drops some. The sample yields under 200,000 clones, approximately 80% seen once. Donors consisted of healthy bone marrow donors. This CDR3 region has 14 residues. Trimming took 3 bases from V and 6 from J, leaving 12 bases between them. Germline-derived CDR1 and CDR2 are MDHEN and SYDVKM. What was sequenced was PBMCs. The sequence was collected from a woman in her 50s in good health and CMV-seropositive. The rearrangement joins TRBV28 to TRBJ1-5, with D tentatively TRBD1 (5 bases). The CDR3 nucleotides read TGTGCCAGCAGTTTCGGAGGGGACGTTCAGCCCCAGCATTTT. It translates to CASSFGGDVQPQHF.